This T cell receptor (beta chain) derives from a study of cytomegalovirus exposure and HLA in healthy donors. General observations from the study: In an earlier analysis, productive rearrangement rates for most beta V segments clustered near 87% or 30%. In a later analysis, TCR association rates varied by HLA locus: DRB1 most, HLA-C fewest.

There were likely unrecorded immune exposures, though donors were nominally healthy when sampled. Germline V lookup: CDR1 SGHRS, CDR2 YFSETQ. Germline trimming cut 4 bases from V and 5 bases from J; bases unmatched to any gene: 11. The CDR3 covers 15 residues. To note about this clone: Its antigen is not identified.

PCR employed 60 Vbeta and 13 Jbeta primers. Some clones are missing from TCRdb's copy, which holds only in-frame ones; the method was immunoSEQ multiplex PCR. The repertoire holds around 150,000 clones, more than 75% seen once, with about 2% in the top ten. The chain carries TRBV5-1 and TRBJ1-1; 7 nucleotides agree with TRBD1. Source material: PBMCs. The sequence was collected from a man younger than 35 in good health and CMV-seropositive. CDR3 DNA: TGCGCCAGCAGCGACCCCGACAGGGTGGGGACTGAAGCTTTCTTT. This encodes CASSDPDRVGTEAFF.